One T cell receptor beta chain is described in this entry. Its antigen is not identified. These data originate in a study of CD8+ T cells in alopecia areata. General observations from the study: The study found higher clonality in lesional than normal scalp, especially in alopecia totalis/universalis. Scalp sequencing captures resident alphabeta T cells of normal skin too.

The study team obtained lesional scalp punch biopsies and peripheral blood from alopecia areata patients. Investigators isolated RNA and reverse transcribed it into cDNA to act as the sequencing template. Clones were read by immunoSEQ multiplex PCR, and TCRdb kept only the in-frame ones, dropping some. The sample holds 65,000 to 95,000 clones, roughly 51% seen once. The specimen sequenced was NKG2D-high CD8+ T cells sorted from blood. This TCR was sampled from a human donor with alopecia areata.

DNA of the CDR3: TGTGCCAGCAGCGCCCGGGACACCTACCCAGAGACCCAGTACTTC. It translates to CASSARDTYPETQYF. The V call is TRBV7-9, the J call TRBJ2-5, with D possibly being TRBD1 (6 bases). CDR3 length: 15 residues. CDR1 is SEHNR, CDR2 FQNEAQ, per germline (reference sequence). The ends were cut back, 5 bases at V and 4 bases at J, with 17 bases in the middle.